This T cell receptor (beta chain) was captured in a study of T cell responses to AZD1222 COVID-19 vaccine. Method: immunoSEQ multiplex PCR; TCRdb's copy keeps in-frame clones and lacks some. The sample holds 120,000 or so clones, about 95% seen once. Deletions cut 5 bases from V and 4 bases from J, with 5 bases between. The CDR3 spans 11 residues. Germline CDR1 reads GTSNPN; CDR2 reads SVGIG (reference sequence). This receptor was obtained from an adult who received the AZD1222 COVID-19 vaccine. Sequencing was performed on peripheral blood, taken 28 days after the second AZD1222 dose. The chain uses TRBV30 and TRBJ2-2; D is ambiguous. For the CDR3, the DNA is TGTGCCTGGCAAAGCACCGGGGAGCTGTTTTTT. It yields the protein CAWQSTGELFF.